The clone carrying this TCR beta chain was detected only a few times. The V and J ends lost 4 bases and 1 base respectively, with 14 bases between them. The CDR3 contains 15 residues. CDR1 and CDR2 (germline): SGHKS, YYEKEE (reference sequence). These data come from a study of T cell repertoires in cytomegalovirus infection. One entry per CDR3 protein, called by TCRdb with MiXCR from the reads. The table shows 310,000 or so distinct CDR3 sequences, with under 30% occurring only once. The receptor was isolated from a human donor in good health (CMV status not recorded). Some clones in this sample may be carry-over from other donors' samples. The rearrangement links TRBV5-5 to TRBJ1-2; unclear D gene. Material: PBMCs. This CDR3 is CASSSGPWGNYGYTF. CDR3 nucleotide sequence: TGTGCCAGCAGCAGTGGACCCTGGGGTAACTATGGCTACACCTTC. Looking up the rest from reference TRBV5-5 and TRBJ1-2 gives the full variable domain: DAGVTQSPTHLIKTRGQQVTLRCSPISGHKSVSWYQQVLGQGPQFIFQYYEKEERGRGNFPDRFSARQFPNYSSELNVNALLLGDSALYLCASSSGPWGNYGYTFGSGTRLTVV.